This T cell receptor (beta chain) originates from a study of blood T cell repertoires in COVID-19. CDR3 length equals 16 residues. Germline V gene data show CDR1 as ENHRY and CDR2 as SYGVKD. V lost 2 bases to trimming and J lost 5 bases; unmatched junction nucleotides: 6. Here immunoSEQ multiplex PCR was the method, and the copy in TCRdb shows in-frame clones only, minus some. Found here are hundreds of thousands of clones, 70% to 85% of them singletons; the top ten hold 3% to 4%. The rearrangement joins TRBV10-3 to TRBJ2-5; 12 positions match TRBD2. The source is an older woman who had recovered from COVID-19. Sequences were obtained from PBMCs or T cells enriched from blood (not recorded which). DNA of the CDR3: TGTGCCATCAGTGAGGGACTAGCGGGATGGATGGAGACCCAGTACTTC. Its translation is CAISEGLAGWMETQYF.